This T cell receptor (beta chain) stems from a study of cytomegalovirus exposure and HLA in healthy donors. The PCR was carried out with 60 Vbeta primers and 13 Jbeta primers. Clones were read by immunoSEQ multiplex PCR, and TCRdb kept only the in-frame ones, dropping some. The sample has about 78,000 clones, roughly 80% seen once. Germline V gives CDR1 SGHVS, CDR2 FQNEAQ. V was pared by 1 base and J by 11 bases, with 11 bases of the junction left unmatched. CDR3 length equals 16 residues. In this sample, this clone turned up a few times. Sequenced sample: PBMCs. The origin of this receptor is a man aged 45-65 years in good health and CMV-seropositive. The rearrangement joins TRBV7-8 to TRBJ2-2; 9 bases are shared with TRBD1. The CDR3 protein is CASSLGWTGVSGELFF. The DNA of the CDR3 is TGTGCCAGCAGCTTAGGTTGGACAGGGGTCTCGGGAGAGCTGTTTTTT.